Listed below are T cell receptor beta chains from one sample, sequenced in a study of cytomegalovirus exposure and HLA in healthy donors. Clones were read by immunoSEQ multiplex PCR, and TCRdb kept only the in-frame ones, dropping some. This sample's table has some 120,000 clones. The sequencing sample was made of PBMCs. These receptors originate from a man between 18 and 35 years old in good health and CMV-seronegative. Both conserved end residues are part of each CDR3. A D gene is named only where the DNA matches it firmly.

TRBV7-2	TRBJ2-7	TRBD1	TGTGCCAGCAGCTCCCGACAGGGATCCTACGAGCAGTACTTC	CASSSRQGSYEQYF
TRBV5-4	TRBJ2-7	-	TGTGCCAGCAGCCCCACCGCGGTTTACGAGCAGTACTTC	CASSPTAVYEQYF
TRBV27	TRBJ1-2	TRBD1	TGTGCCAGCAGTACCCGACAGGGATTAGGCTACACCTTC	CASSTRQGLGYTF
TRBV27	TRBJ2-7	TRBD2	TGTGCCAGCAGCGTCACTAGCGGGACTTCCTACGAGCAGTACTTC	CASSVTSGTSYEQYF
TRBV19	TRBJ2-5	TRBD1	TGTGCCAGTAGTACCCCCTCGACAGGGGCCCAACAAGAGACCCAGTACTTC	CASSTPSTGAQQETQYF
TRBV30	TRBJ1-2	-	TGTGCCTGGAGTGGGGGAGTTGGCTACACCTTC	CAWSGGVGYTF
TRBV4-1	TRBJ1-6	TRBD1	TGCGCCAGCAGCCCTCCCCAGGGGGATAATTCACCCCTCCACTTT	CASSPPQGDNSPLHF
TRBV6-1	TRBJ1-6	-	TGTGCCAGCAGCGCGGCGGGAACCTATAATTCACCCCTCCACTTT	CASSAAGTYNSPLHF
TRBV25-1	TRBJ1-6	-	TGTGCCAGCAGACACAGAAATTCACCCCTCCACTTT	CASRHRNSPLHF
TRBV15	TRBJ2-4	-	TGTGCCACCAGCAGAGACAGGGAACTAGCCAAAAACATTCAGTACTTC	CATSRDRELAKNIQYF
TRBV7-9	TRBJ1-1	TRBD1	TGTGCCAGCAGCCCTACAGGGGGGAGAATCACTGAAGCTTTCTTT	CASSPTGGRITEAFF
TRBV30	TRBJ1-3	-	TGTGCCTGGAGTGTTGGGTGGAGCTCTGGAAACACCATATATTTT	CAWSVGWSSGNTIYF
TRBV5-1	TRBJ1-2	TRBD1	TGCGCCAGCAGCCCCGGGACAGGATATAACTATGGCTACACCTTC	CASSPGTGYNYGYTF
TRBV19	TRBJ2-3	TRBD1	TGTGCCAGTAGCGTCGTAGGGACAGGGGGCACAGATACGCAGTATTTT	CASSVVGTGGTDTQYF
TRBV6-4	TRBJ2-7	-	TGTGCCAGCAGTGTAGGCCCCGGAGCCTACGAGCAGTACTTC	CASSVGPGAYEQYF
TRBV27	TRBJ2-7	TRBD2	TGTGCCAGCAGTTCAAGCGGGGGACCCTACGAGCAGTACTTC	CASSSSGGPYEQYF
TRBV18	TRBJ1-4	-	TGTGCCAGCTCACGCGGGACCTTGAATGAAAAACTGTTTTTT	CASSRGTLNEKLFF
TRBV6-6	TRBJ2-7	-	TGTGCCAGCAGTGCCCCGCCGGGGGGCGACGAGCAGTACTTC	CASSAPPGGDEQYF
TRBV6-5	TRBJ2-7	-	TGTGCCAGCGGCCCAACAGGGATAGTTAAGAACGAGCAGTACTTC	CASGPTGIVKNEQYF
TRBV9	TRBJ1-2	TRBD1	TGTGCCAGCAGCGTCCAAACAGGGGCCTCCTATGGCTACACCTTC	CASSVQTGASYGYTF
TRBV27	TRBJ1-3	-	TGTGCCAGCAGTTTGTCAGGGGTATTCGGAAACACCATATATTTT	CASSLSGVFGNTIYF
TRBV9	TRBJ1-2	TRBD1	TGTGCCAGCAGCGTAGACAGGGGGCTATATGATGGCTACACCTTC	CASSVDRGLYDGYTF
TRBV7-8	TRBJ1-2	TRBD1	TGTGCCAGCAGCTTGATGGCAGGGGGCGATGGCTACACCTTC	CASSLMAGGDGYTF
TRBV6-5	TRBJ1-6	-	TGTGCCAGCAGTTACTCGCGGGAAGGGAATTCACCCCTCCACTTT	CASSYSREGNSPLHF
TRBV7-9	TRBJ1-5	-	TGTGCCAGCAGCTTAGGGGCTAATCAGCCCCAGCATTTT	CASSLGANQPQHF
TRBV6-5	TRBJ1-2	-	TGTGCCAGCAGAGCGACGGGGTATGGCTACACCTTC	CASRATGYGYTF
TRBV7-2	TRBJ1-1	-	TGTGCCAGCAGCCGCCTTCGAGGATCAGCTTTCTTT	CASSRLRGSAFF
TRBV18	TRBJ2-3	TRBD2	TGTGCCAGCTCACCCGTCGGGACTCGCAGCGGGGGAAGCACAGATACGCAGTATTTT	CASSPVGTRSGGSTDTQYF
TRBV10-3	TRBJ2-3	TRBD2	TGTGCCATCAGTGAGGCGGGAGACAACACAGATACGCAGTATTTT	CAISEAGDNTDTQYF
TRBV7-6	TRBJ2-7	TRBD2	TGTGCCAGCAGCACGGACGGGGGGGACTACGAGCAGTACTTC	CASSTDGGDYEQYF
TRBV6-5	TRBJ1-1	TRBD1	TGTGCCAGCAGTTACGAGGGGGCACACACTGAAGCTTTCTTT	CASSYEGAHTEAFF
TRBV5-5	TRBJ1-1	-	TGTGCCAGCGTTGCAGGGGCGACTGAAGCTTTCTTT	CASVAGATEAFF
TRBV5-1	TRBJ2-1	TRBD1	TGCGCCAGCAGCCTACAGGGGGCCGGTGTCGTGGATGAGCAGTTCTTC	CASSLQGAGVVDEQFF
TRBV7-2	TRBJ1-4	-	TGTGCCAGCAGCGACGGACAGACCTGGGATGAAAAACTGTTTTTT	CASSDGQTWDEKLFF
TRBV6-8	TRBJ2-1	-	TGTGCCAGCAGTCACAGGGTATCCCACAATGAGCAGTTCTTC	CASSHRVSHNEQFF
TRBV6-6	TRBJ1-2	TRBD1	TGTGCCAACAACCCCGGGACAGGGGGTAGCTATGGCTACACCTTC	CANNPGTGGSYGYTF
TRBV7-9	TRBJ2-1	TRBD2	TGTGCCAGCAGCCCTGTTCCGGGACTAGCGTACTCCTACAATGAGCAGTTCTTC	CASSPVPGLAYSYNEQFF
TRBV5-6	TRBJ2-1	TRBD1	TGTGCCAGCACTTCCGGGACAGCCGGTAATGAGCAGTTCTTC	CASTSGTAGNEQFF
TRBV6-6	TRBJ1-2	TRBD1	TGTGCCAGCACCCTCCGACAGGGTGGTGGCTACACCTTC	CASTLRQGGGYTF
TRBV5-1	TRBJ2-7	TRBD1	TGCGCCAGCAGCTCAAAGACAGGGAGAACCTACGAGCAGTACTTC	CASSSKTGRTYEQYF
TRBV19	TRBJ2-4	TRBD1	TGTGCCAGTAGTTCGGGACAGGGGGCCATACCCCAGTACTTC	CASSSGQGAIPQYF
TRBV28	TRBJ2-7	-	TGTGCCAGCCGGTTGGGCGGGTATAACGAGCAGTACTTC	CASRLGGYNEQYF